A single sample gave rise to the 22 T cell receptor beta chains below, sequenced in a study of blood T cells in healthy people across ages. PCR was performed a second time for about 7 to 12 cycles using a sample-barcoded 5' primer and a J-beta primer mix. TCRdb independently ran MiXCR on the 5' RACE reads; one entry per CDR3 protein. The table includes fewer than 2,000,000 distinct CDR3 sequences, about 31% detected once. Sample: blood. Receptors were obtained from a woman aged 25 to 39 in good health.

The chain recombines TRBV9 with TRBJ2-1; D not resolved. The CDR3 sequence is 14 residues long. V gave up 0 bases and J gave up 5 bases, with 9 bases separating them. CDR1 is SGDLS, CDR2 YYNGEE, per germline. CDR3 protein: CASSVDAVNNEQFF. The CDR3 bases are TGTGCCAGCAGCGTAGATGCCGTAAACAATGAGCAGTTCTTC.

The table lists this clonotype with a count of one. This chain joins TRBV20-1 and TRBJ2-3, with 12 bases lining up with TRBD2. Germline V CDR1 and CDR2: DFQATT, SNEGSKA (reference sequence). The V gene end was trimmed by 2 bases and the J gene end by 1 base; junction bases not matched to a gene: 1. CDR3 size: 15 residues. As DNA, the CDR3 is TGCAGTGCTAGACTAGCGGGGGGGGGCACAGATACGCAGTATTTT. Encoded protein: CSARLAGGGTDTQYF.

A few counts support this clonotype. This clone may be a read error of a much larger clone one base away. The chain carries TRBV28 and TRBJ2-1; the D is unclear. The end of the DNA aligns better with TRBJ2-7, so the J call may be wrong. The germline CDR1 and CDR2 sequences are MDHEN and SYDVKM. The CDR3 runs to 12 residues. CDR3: CASRGSYNEQYF. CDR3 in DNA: TGTGCCAGCAGAGGCTCCTACAATGAGCAGTACTTC.

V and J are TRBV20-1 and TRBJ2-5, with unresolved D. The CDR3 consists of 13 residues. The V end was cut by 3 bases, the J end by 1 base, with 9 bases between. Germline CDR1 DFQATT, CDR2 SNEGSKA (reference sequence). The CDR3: CSASLGFQETQYF. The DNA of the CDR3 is TGCAGTGCTAGCTTAGGCTTCCAAGAGACCCAGTACTTC.

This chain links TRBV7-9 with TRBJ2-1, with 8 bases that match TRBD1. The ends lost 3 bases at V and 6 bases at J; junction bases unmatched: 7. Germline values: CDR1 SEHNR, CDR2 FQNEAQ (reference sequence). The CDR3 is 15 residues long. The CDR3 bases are TGTGCCAGCAGCTTCGGGACAGGTCGGCCCAATGAGCAGTTCTTC. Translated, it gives CASSFGTGRPNEQFF. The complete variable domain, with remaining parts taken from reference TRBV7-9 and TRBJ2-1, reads DTGVSQNPRHKITKRGQNVTFRCDPISEHNRLYWYRQTLGQGPEFLTYFQNEAQLEKSRLLSDRFSAERPKGSFSTLEIQRTEQGDSAMYLCASSFGTGRPNEQFFGPGTRLTVL.

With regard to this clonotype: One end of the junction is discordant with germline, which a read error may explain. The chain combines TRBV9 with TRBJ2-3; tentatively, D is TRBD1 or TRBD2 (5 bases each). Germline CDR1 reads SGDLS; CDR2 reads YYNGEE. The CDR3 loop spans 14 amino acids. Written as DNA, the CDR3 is TGCGCCAGCAGCCTCAGGGTGGAGGCAGATACGCAGTATTTT. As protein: CASSLRVEADTQYF. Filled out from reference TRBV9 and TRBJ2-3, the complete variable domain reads DSGVTQTPKHLITATGQRVTLRCSPRSGDLSVYWYQQSLDQGLQFLIQYYNGEERAKGNILERFSAQQFPDLHSELNLSSLELGDSALYFCASSLRVEADTQYFGPGTRLTVL.

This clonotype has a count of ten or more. This CDR3 reads CASSFTVEETQYF. The DNA of the CDR3 is TGCGCCAGCAGCTTCACGGTAGAAGAGACCCAGTACTTC. This rearrangement joins TRBV5-1 to TRBJ2-5; D is ambiguous. Trimming shortened V by 2 bases and J by 3 bases, and 8 bases separated the two germline ends. Germline-derived CDR1 and CDR2 are SGHRS and YFSETQ. The CDR3 contains 13 residues.

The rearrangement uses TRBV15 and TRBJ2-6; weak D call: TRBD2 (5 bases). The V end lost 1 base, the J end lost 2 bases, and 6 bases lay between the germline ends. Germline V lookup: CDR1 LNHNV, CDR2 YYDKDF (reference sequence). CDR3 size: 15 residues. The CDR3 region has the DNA TGTGCCACCAGCAGAGTCGGGGCTGGGGCCAACGTCCTGACTTTC. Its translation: CATSRVGAGANVLTF.

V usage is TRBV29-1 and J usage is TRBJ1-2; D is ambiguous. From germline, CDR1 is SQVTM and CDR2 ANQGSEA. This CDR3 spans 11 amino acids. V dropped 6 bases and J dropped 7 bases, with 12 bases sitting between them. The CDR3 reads CSVPLVGGYTF. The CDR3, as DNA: TGCAGCGTGCCCTTGGTCGGTGGCTACACCTTC. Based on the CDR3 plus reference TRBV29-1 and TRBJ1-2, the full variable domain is SAVISQKPSRDICQRGTSLTIQCQVDSQVTMMFWYRQQPGQSLTLIATANQGSEATYESGFVIDKFPISRPNLTFSTLTVSNMSPEDSSIYLCSVPLVGGYTFGSGTRLTVV.

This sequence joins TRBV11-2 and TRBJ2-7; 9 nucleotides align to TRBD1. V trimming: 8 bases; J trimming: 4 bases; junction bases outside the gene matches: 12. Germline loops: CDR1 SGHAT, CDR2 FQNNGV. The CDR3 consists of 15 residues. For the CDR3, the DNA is TGTGCCAGCTTGGAAACCGGGACAGGGTCTTACGAGCAGTACTTC. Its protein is CASLETGTGSYEQYF. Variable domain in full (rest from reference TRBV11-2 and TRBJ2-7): EAGVAQSPRYKIIEKRQSVAFWCNPISGHATLYWYQQILGQGPKLLIQFQNNGVVDDSQLPKDRFSAERLKGVDSTLKIQPAKLEDSAVYLCASLETGTGSYEQYFGPGTRLTVT.

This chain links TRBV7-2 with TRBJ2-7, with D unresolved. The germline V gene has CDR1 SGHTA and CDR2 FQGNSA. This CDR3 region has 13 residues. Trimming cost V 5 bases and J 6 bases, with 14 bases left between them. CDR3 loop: CASSQTQNAEQYF. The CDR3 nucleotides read TGTGCCAGCAGCCAAACCCAGAACGCCGAGCAGTACTTC.

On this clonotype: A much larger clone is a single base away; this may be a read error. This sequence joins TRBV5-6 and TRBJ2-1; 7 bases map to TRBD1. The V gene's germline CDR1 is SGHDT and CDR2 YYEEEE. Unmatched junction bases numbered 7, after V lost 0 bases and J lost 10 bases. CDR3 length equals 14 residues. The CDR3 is CASSLGDSTYEQFF. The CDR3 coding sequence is TGTGCCAGCAGCTTGGGGGACAGCACCTACGAGCAGTTCTTC.

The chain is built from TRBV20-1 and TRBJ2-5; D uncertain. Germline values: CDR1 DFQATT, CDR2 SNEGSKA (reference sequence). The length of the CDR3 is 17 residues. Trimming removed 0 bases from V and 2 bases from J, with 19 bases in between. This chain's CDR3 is CSARDPLPRPEQETQYF. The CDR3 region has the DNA TGCAGTGCTAGAGATCCGTTGCCTAGGCCAGAACAAGAGACCCAGTACTTC.

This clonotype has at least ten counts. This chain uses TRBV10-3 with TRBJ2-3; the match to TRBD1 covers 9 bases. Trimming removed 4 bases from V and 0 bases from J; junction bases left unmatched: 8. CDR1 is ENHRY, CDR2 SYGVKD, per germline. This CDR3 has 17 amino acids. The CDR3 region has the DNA TGTGCCATCAGTGTTGGGACAGGGCCGCTTAGCACAGATACGCAGTATTTT. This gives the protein CAISVGTGPLSTDTQYF.

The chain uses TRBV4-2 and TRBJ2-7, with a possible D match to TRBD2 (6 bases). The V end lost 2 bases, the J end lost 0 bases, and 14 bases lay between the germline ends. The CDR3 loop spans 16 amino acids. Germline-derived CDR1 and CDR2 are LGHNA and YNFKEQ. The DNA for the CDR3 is TGTGCCAGCAGCCAAATCGGAGGAGGGAGCTCCTACGAGCAGTACTTC. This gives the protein CASSQIGGGSSYEQYF.

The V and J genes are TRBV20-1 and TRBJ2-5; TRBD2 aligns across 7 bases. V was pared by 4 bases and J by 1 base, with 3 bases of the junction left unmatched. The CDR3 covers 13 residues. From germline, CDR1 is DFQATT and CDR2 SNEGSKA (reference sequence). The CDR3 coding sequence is TGCAGTGCTAACGGGGGGATCCAAGAGACCCAGTACTTC. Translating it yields CSANGGIQETQYF.

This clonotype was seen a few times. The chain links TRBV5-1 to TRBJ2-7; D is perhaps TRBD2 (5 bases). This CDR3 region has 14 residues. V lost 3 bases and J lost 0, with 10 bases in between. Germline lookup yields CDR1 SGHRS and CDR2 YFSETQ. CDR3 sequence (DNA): TGCGCCAGCAGCTGGGGAGCAAACTCCTACGAGCAGTACTTC. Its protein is CASSWGANSYEQYF.

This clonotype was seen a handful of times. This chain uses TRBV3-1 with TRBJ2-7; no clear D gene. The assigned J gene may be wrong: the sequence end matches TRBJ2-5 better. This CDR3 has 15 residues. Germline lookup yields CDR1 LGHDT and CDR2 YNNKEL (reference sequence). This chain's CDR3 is CASSQDPNRVETQYF. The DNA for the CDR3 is TGTGCCAGCAGCCAAGACCCCAACAGAGTGGAGACCCAGTACTTC.

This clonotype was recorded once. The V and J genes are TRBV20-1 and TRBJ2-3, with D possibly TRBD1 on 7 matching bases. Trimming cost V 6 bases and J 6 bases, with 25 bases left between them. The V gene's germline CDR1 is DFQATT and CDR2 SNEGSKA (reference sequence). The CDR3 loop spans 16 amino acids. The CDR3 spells CSAGGSSGTFLDTQYF. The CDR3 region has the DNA TGCAGTGCAGGGGGCAGCTCCGGGACTTTCTTGGATACGCAGTATTTT.

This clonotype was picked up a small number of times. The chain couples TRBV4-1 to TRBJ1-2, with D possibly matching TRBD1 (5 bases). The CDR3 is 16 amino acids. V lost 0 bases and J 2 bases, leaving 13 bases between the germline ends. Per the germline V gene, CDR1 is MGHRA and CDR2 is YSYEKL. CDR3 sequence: CASSQDVGTANYGYTF. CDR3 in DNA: TGCGCCAGCAGCCAAGATGTTGGGACTGCAAACTATGGCTACACCTTC.

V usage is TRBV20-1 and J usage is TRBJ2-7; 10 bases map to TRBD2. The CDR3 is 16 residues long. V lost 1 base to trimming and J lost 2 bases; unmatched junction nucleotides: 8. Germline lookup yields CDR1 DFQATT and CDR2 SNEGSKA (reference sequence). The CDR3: CSARGGGTSATYEQYF. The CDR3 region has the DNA TGCAGTGCTAGAGGGGGAGGGACTAGCGCAACCTACGAGCAGTACTTC.

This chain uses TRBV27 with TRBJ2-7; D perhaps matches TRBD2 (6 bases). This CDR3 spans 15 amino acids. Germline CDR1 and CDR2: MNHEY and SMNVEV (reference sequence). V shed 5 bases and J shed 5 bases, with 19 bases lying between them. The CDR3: CASSKGAGQGHEQYF. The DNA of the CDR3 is TGTGCCAGCAGTAAAGGTGCGGGGCAGGGCCACGAGCAGTACTTC.